The sequence of this TCR beta chain was determined in a study of siplizumab effects on memory and regulatory T cells. Study results and caveats: Just a small share of alloreactive clones was traced back to unstimulated subsets. There was no confirmation of the suppressive function of proliferating Tregs from siplizumab cultures.

Germline V gene data show CDR1 as KGHSH and CDR2 as LQKENI. J was trimmed by 1 base and V by 5 bases; bases with no gene match: 4. The CDR3 contains 14 residues. A word on this clone: Its target is unknown.

Sequencing of each sample assayed approximately 110,000 TCR templates. Method: immunoSEQ multiplex PCR; TCRdb's copy keeps in-frame clones and lacks some. The table has some 120,000 clones, about 94% seen once. J is TRBJ1-1 and V is TRBV18; TRBD1 matches 7 bases. The sequence derives from a human donor in good health. The specimen was non-Treg CD4+ T cells sorted from blood. CDR3 bases: TGTGCCAGCTCAACCCGGGACAGGAACACTGAAGCTTTCTTT. Translating gives CASSTRDRNTEAFF.